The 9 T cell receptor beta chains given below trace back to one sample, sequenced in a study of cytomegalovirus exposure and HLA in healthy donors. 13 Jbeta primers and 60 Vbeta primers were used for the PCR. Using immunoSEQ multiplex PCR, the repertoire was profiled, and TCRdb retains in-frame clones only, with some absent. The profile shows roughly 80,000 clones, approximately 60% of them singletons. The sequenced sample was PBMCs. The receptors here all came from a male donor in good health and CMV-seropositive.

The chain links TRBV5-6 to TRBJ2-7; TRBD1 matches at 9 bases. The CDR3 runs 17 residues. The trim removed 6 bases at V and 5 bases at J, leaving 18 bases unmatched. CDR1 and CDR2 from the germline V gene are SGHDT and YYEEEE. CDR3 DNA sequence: TGTGCCAGCACCCCGGACAGGGGATCGAGGTTTGTGCACGAGCAGTACTTC. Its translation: CASTPDRGSRFVHEQYF.

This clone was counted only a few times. In nucleotides, the CDR3 is TGTGCCAGCAGTCTATTAGGACAGGGGAGCACTGAAGCTTTCTTT. Protein: CASSLLGQGSTEAFF. The gene calls are TRBV27 and TRBJ1-1; 9 nucleotides match TRBD1. CDR1 MNHEY and CDR2 SMNVEV come from the germline V gene (reference sequence). The CDR3 runs to 15 residues. V was clipped by 5 bases and J by 4 bases; unmatched bases: 8.

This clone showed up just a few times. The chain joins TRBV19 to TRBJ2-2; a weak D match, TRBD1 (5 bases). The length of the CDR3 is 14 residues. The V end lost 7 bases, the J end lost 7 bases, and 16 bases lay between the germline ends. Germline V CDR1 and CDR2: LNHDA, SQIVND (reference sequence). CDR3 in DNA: TGTGCCAGTAAAGAGAACCAGGGAAACGGGGAGCTGTTTTTT. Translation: CASKENQGNGELFF.

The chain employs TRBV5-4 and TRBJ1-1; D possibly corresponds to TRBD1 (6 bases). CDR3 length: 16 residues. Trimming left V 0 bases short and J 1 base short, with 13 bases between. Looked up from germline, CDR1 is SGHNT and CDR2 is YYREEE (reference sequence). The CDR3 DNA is TGTGCCAGCAGCTTGGGGGCAGGGGTTAGGAACACTGAAGCTTTCTTT. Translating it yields CASSLGAGVRNTEAFF. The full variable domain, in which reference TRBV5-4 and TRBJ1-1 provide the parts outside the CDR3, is ETGVTQSPTHLIKTRGQQVTLRCSSQSGHNTVSWYQQALGQGPQFIFQYYREEENGRGNFPPRFSGLQFPNYSSELNVNALELDDSALYLCASSLGAGVRNTEAFFGQGTRLTVV.

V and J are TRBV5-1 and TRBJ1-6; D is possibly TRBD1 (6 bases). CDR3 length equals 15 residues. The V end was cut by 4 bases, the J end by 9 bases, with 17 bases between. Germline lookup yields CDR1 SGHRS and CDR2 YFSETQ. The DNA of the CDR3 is TGCGCCAGCAGCCTTAACCAACAGGGTAGTTCACCCCTCCACTTT. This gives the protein CASSLNQQGSSPLHF.

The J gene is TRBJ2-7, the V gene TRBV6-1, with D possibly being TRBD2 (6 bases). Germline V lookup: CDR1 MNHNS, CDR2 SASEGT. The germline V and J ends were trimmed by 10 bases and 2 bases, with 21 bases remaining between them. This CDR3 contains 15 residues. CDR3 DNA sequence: TGTGCCACCCAAGGATACGGTGCGGGGCCCTACGAGCAGTACTTC. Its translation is CATQGYGAGPYEQYF.

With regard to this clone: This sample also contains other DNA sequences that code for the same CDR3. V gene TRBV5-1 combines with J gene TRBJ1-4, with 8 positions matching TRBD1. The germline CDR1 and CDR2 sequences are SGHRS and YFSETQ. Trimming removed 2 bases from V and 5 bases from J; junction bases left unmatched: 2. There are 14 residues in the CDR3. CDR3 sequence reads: CASSLQGVNEKLFF. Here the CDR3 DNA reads TGCGCCAGCAGCTTACAGGGGGTAAATGAAAAACTGTTTTTT.

CDR3 loop: CAWSVLEGSSNNYGYTF. CDR3 nucleotide sequence: TGTGCCTGGAGTGTACTGGAGGGAAGCTCCAACAACTATGGCTACACCTTC. V and J are TRBV30 and TRBJ1-2; D is unresolved. The ends were cut back, 0 bases at V and 2 bases at J, with 19 bases in the middle. Germline loops: CDR1 GTSNPN, CDR2 SVGIG (reference sequence). The CDR3 contains 17 residues.

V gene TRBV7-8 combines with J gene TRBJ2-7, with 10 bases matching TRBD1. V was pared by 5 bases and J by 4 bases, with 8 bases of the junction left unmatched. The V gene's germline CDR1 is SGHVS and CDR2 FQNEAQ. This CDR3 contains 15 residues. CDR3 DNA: TGTGCCAGCAGCCCCCCGACAGGGGGCGGGTACGAGCAGTACTTC. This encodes CASSPPTGGGYEQYF.